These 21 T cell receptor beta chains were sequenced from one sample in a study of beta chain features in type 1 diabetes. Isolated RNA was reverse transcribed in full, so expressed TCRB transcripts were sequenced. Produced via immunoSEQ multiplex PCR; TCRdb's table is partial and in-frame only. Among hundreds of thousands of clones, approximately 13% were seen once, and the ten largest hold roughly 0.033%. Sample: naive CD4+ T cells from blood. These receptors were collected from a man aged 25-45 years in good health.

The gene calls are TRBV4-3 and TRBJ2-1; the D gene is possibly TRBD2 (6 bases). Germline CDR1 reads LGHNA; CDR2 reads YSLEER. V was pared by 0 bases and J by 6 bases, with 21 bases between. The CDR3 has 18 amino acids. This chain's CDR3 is CASSQDVLLGGDSNEQFF. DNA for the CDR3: TGCGCCAGCAGCCAAGATGTACTACTCGGAGGGGATTCCAATGAGCAGTTCTTC.

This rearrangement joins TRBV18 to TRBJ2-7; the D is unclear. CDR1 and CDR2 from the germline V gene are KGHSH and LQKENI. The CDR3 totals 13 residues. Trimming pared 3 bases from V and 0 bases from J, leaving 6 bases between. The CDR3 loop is CASSPQGSYEQYF. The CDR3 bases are TGTGCCAGCTCACCCCAAGGCTCCTACGAGCAGTACTTC.

The CDR3 spells CASSTGLAGGSEQFF. The CDR3 coding sequence is TGTGCCAGCAGCACCGGACTAGCGGGAGGTAGTGAGCAGTTCTTC. The chain carries TRBV5-4 and TRBJ2-1; 14 nucleotides line up with TRBD2. The V gene's germline CDR1 is SGHNT and CDR2 YYREEE (reference sequence). With 4 bases clipped from V and 9 bases from J, the junction kept 6 bases outside the gene matches. The CDR3 length is 15 residues.

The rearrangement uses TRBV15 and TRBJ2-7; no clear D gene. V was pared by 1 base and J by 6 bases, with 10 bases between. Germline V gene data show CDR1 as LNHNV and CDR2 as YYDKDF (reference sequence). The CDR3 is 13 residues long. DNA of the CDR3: TGTGCCACCAGCAGAGCGGGCTCTGGCGAGCAGTACGTC. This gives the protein CATSRAGSGEQYV.

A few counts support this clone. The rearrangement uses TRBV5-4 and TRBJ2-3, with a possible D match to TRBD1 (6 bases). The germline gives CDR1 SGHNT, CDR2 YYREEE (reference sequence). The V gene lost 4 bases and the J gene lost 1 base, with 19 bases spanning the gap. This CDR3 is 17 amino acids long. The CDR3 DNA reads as TGTGCCAGCAGCACGGGCCAGGGGATATCTGGCACAGATACGCAGTATTTT. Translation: CASSTGQGISGTDTQYF.

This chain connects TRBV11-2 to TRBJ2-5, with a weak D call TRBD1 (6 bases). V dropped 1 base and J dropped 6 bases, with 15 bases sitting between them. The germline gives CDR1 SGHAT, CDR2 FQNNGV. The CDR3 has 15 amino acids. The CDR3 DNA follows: TGTGCCAGCAGCTTAGGGGGGCGTTTAGCGCAGACCCAGTACTTC. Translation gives CASSLGGRLAQTQYF. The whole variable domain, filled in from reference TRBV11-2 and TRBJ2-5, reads EAGVAQSPRYKIIEKRQSVAFWCNPISGHATLYWYQQILGQGPKLLIQFQNNGVVDDSQLPKDRFSAERLKGVDSTLKIQPAKLEDSAVYLCASSLGGRLAQTQYFGPGTRLLVL.

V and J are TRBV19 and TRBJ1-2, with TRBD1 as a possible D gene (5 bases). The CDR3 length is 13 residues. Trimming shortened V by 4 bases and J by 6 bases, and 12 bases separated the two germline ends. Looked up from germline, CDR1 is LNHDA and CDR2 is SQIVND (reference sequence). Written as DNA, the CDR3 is TGTGCCAGTAGTAGGGGCCTCAACGATGGCTACACCTTC. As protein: CASSRGLNDGYTF.

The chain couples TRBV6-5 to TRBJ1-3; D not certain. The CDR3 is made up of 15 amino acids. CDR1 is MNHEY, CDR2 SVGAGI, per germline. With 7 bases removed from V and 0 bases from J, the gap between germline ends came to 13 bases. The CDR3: CASISPSGSGNTIYF. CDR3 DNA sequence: TGTGCCAGCATATCCCCATCTGGCTCTGGAAACACCATATATTTT.

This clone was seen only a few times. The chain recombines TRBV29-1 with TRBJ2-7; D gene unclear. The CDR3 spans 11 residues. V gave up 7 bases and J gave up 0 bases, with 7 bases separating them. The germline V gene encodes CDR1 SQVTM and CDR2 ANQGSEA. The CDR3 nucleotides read TGCAGCGGATCGACCTCCTACGAGCAGTACTTC. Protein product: CSGSTSYEQYF.

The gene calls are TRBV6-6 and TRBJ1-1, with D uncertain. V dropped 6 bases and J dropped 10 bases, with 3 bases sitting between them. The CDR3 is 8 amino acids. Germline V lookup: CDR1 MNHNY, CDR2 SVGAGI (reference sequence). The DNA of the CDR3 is TGTGCCAGCAGCGGAGCTTTCTTT. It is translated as CASSGAFF.

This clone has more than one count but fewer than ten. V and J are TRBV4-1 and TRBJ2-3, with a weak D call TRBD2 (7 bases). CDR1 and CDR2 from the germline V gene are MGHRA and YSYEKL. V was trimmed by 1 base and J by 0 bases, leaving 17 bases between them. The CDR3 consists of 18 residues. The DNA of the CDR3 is TGCGCCAGCAGCCAAGTCCGGGGGGCACCACCTAGCACAGATACGCAGTATTTT. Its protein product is CASSQVRGAPPSTDTQYF.

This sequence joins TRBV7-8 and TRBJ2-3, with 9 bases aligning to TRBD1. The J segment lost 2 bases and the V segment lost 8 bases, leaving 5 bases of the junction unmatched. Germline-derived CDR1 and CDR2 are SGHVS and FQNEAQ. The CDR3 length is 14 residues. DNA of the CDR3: TGTGCCAGCCGGACAGGGGCCAACACAGATACGCAGTATTTT. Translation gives CASRTGANTDTQYF.

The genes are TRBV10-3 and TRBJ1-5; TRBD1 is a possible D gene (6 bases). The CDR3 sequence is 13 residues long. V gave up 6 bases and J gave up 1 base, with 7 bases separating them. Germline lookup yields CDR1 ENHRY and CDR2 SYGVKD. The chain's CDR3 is CAIRGQSNQPQHF. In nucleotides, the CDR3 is TGTGCCATCAGAGGACAGAGCAATCAGCCCCAGCATTTT.

As DNA, the CDR3 is TGTGCCAGTAGTCAAACTCGGGGGGGTCATGAGCAGTTCTTC. Translating gives CASSQTRGGHEQFF. This rearrangement joins TRBV19 to TRBJ2-1, with TRBD2 matching 8 bases. Germline V gives CDR1 LNHDA, CDR2 SQIVND (reference sequence). CDR3 size: 14 residues. After removal of 5 bases from V and 8 bases from J, the junction contained 8 bases not matched to a gene.

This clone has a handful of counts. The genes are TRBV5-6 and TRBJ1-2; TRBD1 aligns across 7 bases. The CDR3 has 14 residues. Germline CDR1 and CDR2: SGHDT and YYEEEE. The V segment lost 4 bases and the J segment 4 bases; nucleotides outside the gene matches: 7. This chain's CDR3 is CASSLKDRSYGYTF. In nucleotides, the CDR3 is TGTGCCAGCAGCCTGAAGGACAGGTCCTATGGCTACACCTTC.

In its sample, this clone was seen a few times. CDR3 in DNA: TGCGCCAGCAGCCAACAAGGGGCGAGTGGAAACACCATATATTTT. This sequence encodes CASSQQGASGNTIYF. The chain joins TRBV4-3 to TRBJ1-3; D possibly corresponds to TRBD1 (5 bases). CDR3 length: 15 residues. CDR1 and CDR2 (germline): LGHNA, YSLEER. The V end lost 2 bases, the J end lost 3 bases, and 11 bases lay between the germline ends.

CDR3 sequence: CAISVQSKRGGTDTQYF. CDR3 in DNA: TGTGCCATCAGTGTCCAGTCGAAGCGGGGGGGAACAGATACGCAGTATTTT. The chain recombines TRBV10-3 with TRBJ2-3, with 10 bases lining up with TRBD2. Per the germline V gene, CDR1 is ENHRY and CDR2 is SYGVKD. The J segment lost 3 bases and the V segment lost 4 bases, leaving 10 bases of the junction unmatched. The length of the CDR3 is 17 residues.

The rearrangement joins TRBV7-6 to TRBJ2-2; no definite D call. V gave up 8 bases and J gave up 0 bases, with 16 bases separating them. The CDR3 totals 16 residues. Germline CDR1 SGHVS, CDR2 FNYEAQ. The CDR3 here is CASHPEPYPNTGELFF. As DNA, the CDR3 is TGTGCCAGCCATCCGGAGCCCTATCCGAACACCGGGGAGCTGTTTTTT.

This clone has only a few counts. DNA for the CDR3: TGTGCCAGCAGCTTGGTTTCGGGGACCTATGGCTACACCTTC. This gives the protein CASSLVSGTYGYTF. The rearrangement links TRBV5-4 to TRBJ1-2, with a possible D match to TRBD1 (5 bases). The CDR3 length is 14 residues. The V gene's germline CDR1 is SGHNT and CDR2 YYREEE (reference sequence). V was clipped by 0 bases and J by 4 bases, with 10 bases between them.

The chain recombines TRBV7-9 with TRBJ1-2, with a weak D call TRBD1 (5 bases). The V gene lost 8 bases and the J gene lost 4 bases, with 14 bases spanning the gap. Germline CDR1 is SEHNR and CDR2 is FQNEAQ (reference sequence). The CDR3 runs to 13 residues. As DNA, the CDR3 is TGTGCCAGCGTGACTCAGGGTAGCTATGGCTACACCTTC. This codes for CASVTQGSYGYTF.

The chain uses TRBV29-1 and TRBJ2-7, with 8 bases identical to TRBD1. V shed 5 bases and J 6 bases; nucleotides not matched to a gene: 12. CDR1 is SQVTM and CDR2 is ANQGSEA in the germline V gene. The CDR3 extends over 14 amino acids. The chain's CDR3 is CSVPFRGRPGEQYF. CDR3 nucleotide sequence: TGCAGCGTTCCCTTCAGGGGGCGCCCCGGCGAGCAGTACTTC.